This T cell receptor beta chain derives from a study of human T cells and chemical hapten exposure. The CDR3 extends over 17 amino acids. V was clipped by 1 base and J by 4 bases, with 16 bases between them. CDR1 is LGHNA and CDR2 is YSLEER in the germline V gene. This clonotype was observed many times. Time point: pre-sensitization, week 0. The treatment was: therapeutic diphenylcyclopropenone sensitization with weekly scalp DPC. TCRdb recomputed calls from the RACE reads with MiXCR, one row per CDR3 protein. The sample consists of roughly 380,000 distinct CDR3 sequences, roughly 5% of them appearing once.

This chain connects TRBV4-3 to TRBJ1-4; D call uncertain. The specimen comprised whole blood, sampled in connection with sensitization to the hapten diphenylcyclopropenone (DPC). The sequence was collected from a woman in her fifties or sixties with alopecia areata. Some clones in this sample may be carry-over from other donors' samples. The CDR3 loop is CASSQVWRAVDNEKLFF. CDR3 bases: TGCGCCAGCAGCCAAGTCTGGAGGGCGGTGGATAATGAAAAACTGTTTTTT.